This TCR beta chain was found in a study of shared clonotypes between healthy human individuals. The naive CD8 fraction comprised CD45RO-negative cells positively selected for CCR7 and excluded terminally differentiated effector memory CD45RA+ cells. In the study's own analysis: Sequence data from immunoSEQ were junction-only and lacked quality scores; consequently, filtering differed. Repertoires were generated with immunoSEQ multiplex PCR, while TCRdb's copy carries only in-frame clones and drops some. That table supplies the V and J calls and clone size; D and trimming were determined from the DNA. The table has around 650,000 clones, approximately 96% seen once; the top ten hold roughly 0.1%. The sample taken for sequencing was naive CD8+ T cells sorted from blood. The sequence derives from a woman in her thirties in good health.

The CDR3 spells CASSLKLAGGAGELFF. The CDR3 nucleotides read TGTGCCAGCAGCTTGAAACTAGCGGGAGGGGCCGGGGAGCTGTTTTTT. The J gene is TRBJ2-2, the V gene TRBV5-6; 13 nucleotides line up with TRBD2. Germline trimming cut 1 base from V and 6 bases from J; bases unmatched to any gene: 3. In germline, CDR1 is SGHDT, CDR2 YYEEEE. CDR3 size: 16 residues.